A selection of T cell receptor beta chains follows, all from one sample in a study of Graves' ophthalmopathy and Graves' hyperthyroidism. MiXCR was run by TCRdb on the multiplex PCR reads, yielding one entry per CDR3 protein. The table records roughly 480,000 distinct CDR3 sequences, about 15% of them present only once. The sample comprised blood. All receptors derive from a woman younger than 45 with Graves' ophthalmopathy. CDR3s include the opening cysteine and the closing phenylalanine or tryptophan. Each record gives: CDR3 DNA, CDR3 protein, J gene, clone size, D gene, V gene. The D gene is left open where the match is weak. Rows may omit the clone size; those that give it use once, few, many or a size class.

TGTGCCAGCAGCCCGGCGGGACAAGAGACCCAGTACTTC	CASSPAGQETQYF	TRBJ2-5	many	-	TRBV7-2
TGCAGCGTTAAACCCGGGACAAGCCATTTTATGCAGTACTTC	CSVKPGTSHFMQYF	TRBJ2-7	many	-	TRBV29-1
TGTGCCAGCTCCAACGAGAGGGCAGGTGATAATTCACCCCTCCACTTT	CASSNERAGDNSPLHF	TRBJ1-6	many	-	TRBV28
TGTGCCAGCAGCTTGACCGGGCCAGGCTCTGGCTACACCTTC	CASSLTGPGSGYTF	TRBJ1-2	few	-	TRBV5-4
TGTGCCAGCAGTAAAAGACAAGTTCTTACCCATATCCACGAGCAGTACTTC	CASSKRQVLTHIHEQYF	TRBJ2-7	-	-	TRBV27
TGTGCCAGCATGGAGGGGGAGACCCAGTACTTC	CASMEGETQYF	TRBJ2-5	many	-	TRBV28
TGTGCCATCACCCGGGATGCGAATTTAGAGACCCAGTACTTC	CAITRDANLETQYF	TRBJ2-5	many	-	TRBV10-3
TGTGCCAGCAGTTACTCAAGAAGCGAGCAGTACTTC	CASSYSRSEQYF	TRBJ2-7	many	-	TRBV6-2/TRBV6-3
TGTGCCAGCAGTTTCCTGCGGACTGAAGCTTTCTTT	CASSFLRTEAFF	TRBJ1-1	many	-	TRBV12-3/TRBV12-4
TGTGCCAGCAGCTTGGGGGACAGGGGGTTTAACGAGCAGTACTTC	CASSLGDRGFNEQYF	TRBJ2-7	many	TRBD1	TRBV5-6
TGTGCCACCAGTGCGCCCCGGCCGGCCAACACCGGGGAGCCGTTTTTT	CATSAPRPANTGEPFF	TRBJ2-2	few	-	TRBV24-1
TGTGCCAGCAGCTTATACCGGGACAGGGGGCAATTTCAGCCCCAGCATTTT	CASSLYRDRGQFQPQHF	TRBJ1-5	many	TRBD1	TRBV7-6
TGTGCCAGCACTCCAAAGTGGGGGCCCAATCAGCCCCAGCATTTT	CASTPKWGPNQPQHF	TRBJ1-5	-	-	TRBV6-1
TGCAGTGCTAGAAGCCAGGGGAGCAGCTACGAGCAGTACTTC	CSARSQGSSYEQYF	TRBJ2-7	many	-	TRBV20-1
TGTGCCATCAGGCAGGGGGCTCAAGATGGCTACACCTTC	CAIRQGAQDGYTF	TRBJ1-2	many	TRBD1	TRBV10-3
TGTGCCAGCAGACCATATAGCAATCAGCTCCAGCATTTT	CASRPYSNQLQHF	TRBJ1-5	-	-	TRBV6-4
TGTGCCAGCAGGGGGTATGGGGGGCTCACTGAAGCTTTCTTT	CASRGYGGLTEAFF	TRBJ1-1	many	-	TRBV6-5
TGCGCCAGCAGCTTGGACAGGGAAGGCGCCGAGCAGTACTTC	CASSLDREGAEQYF	TRBJ2-7	once	TRBD1	TRBV12-3/TRBV12-4
TGTGCCAGCAGTGGGAGGGGTCAGCCCCAGCATTTT	CASSGRGQPQHF	TRBJ1-5	many	-	TRBV12-3/TRBV12-4
TGTGCCAGCAGTTCAGGAACGGCCGATCCTTCCCTCTGGGCCAACGTCCTGACTTTC	CASSSGTADPSLWANVLTF	TRBJ2-6	few	-	TRBV28
TGTGCCAGCAGACGAACAGGGGGCTACGCCTACGAGCAGTACTTC	CASRRTGGYAYEQYF	TRBJ2-7	many	TRBD1	TRBV6-1
TGTGCTAGTGGCCGCCTAACAGGGGGCGCAAGCCAAGAGACCCAGTACTTC	CASGRLTGGASQETQYF	TRBJ2-5	many	TRBD1	TRBV12-5
TGCAGTGCCAGAAACTGGGACGGAGAGACCCAGTACTTC	CSARNWDGETQYF	TRBJ2-5	many	-	TRBV20-1
TGTGCCAGCCCGCTCTTGGCCGGGGAGCTGTTTTTT	CASPLLAGELFF	TRBJ2-2	many	-	TRBV7-9
TGTGCCAGCAGTTACTCTCGGGCGACCACTGAAGCTTTCTTT	CASSYSRATTEAFF	TRBJ1-1	many	-	TRBV6-5
TGTGCCAGCGAGCTGGGGGGGACGAACACTGAAGCTTTCTTT	CASELGGTNTEAFF	TRBJ1-1	many	-	TRBV5-4
TGTGCCAGCAGTTCGACGGGACAGGGCACTGAAGCTTTCTTT	CASSSTGQGTEAFF	TRBJ1-1	many	TRBD1	TRBV28
TGTGCCAGCACCGACCGCACAGAGTATAATTCACCCCTCCACTTT	CASTDRTEYNSPLHF	TRBJ1-6	many	-	TRBV6-5
TGTGCCAGCAGTTACAGGTTACAAGAGACCCAGTACTTC	CASSYRLQETQYF	TRBJ2-5	many	-	TRBV6-5
TGTGCCAGCAGCTCACAGGGGGCGCGGAGCACTGAAGCTTTCTTT	CASSSQGARSTEAFF	TRBJ1-1	many	TRBD1	TRBV28
TGTGCCAGCAGTTTTTTTGGTGCGGACAGGGGCCTCTACGAGCAGTACTTC	CASSFFGADRGLYEQYF	TRBJ2-7	-	TRBD1	TRBV28
TGCAGTGCTGGGAAGTTAGGAGCGGATAGCAATCAGCCCCAGCATTTT	CSAGKLGADSNQPQHF	TRBJ1-5	many	-	TRBV20-1
TGCGCCAGCAGTGAGTCTTTCTCCTACGAGCAGTACTTC	CASSESFSYEQYF	TRBJ2-7	many	-	TRBV10-1
TGTGCCAGCGGCTACATGAACACTGAAGCTTTCTTT	CASGYMNTEAFF	TRBJ1-1	many	-	TRBV2
TGCATGACAGAATCGGGTTTTGAGGCCACTGAAGCTTTCTTT	CMTESGFEATEAFF	TRBJ1-1	many	-	TRBV20-1
TGTGCCAGCAGTACACATTACCAGACTCCCTACGAGCAGTACTTC	CASSTHYQTPYEQYF	TRBJ2-7	many	-	TRBV6-5
TGTGCCACCAGCAGAAAGGGAGCGAACACTGAAGCTTTCTTT	CATSRKGANTEAFF	TRBJ1-1	many	-	TRBV15
TGTGCCAGCAGGAAGGGACAATCCCCGAGGGATGAAGCTTTCTTT	CASRKGQSPRDEAFF	TRBJ1-1	many	-	TRBV6-1
TGCAGTGCTAGAGATTTCGTGGGCCTCCAAGAGACCCAGTACTTC	CSARDFVGLQETQYF	TRBJ2-5	many	-	TRBV20-1
TGTGCCAGCAGTCGGGGGACTGGTGGCCAGCCCCAGCATTTT	CASSRGTGGQPQHF	TRBJ1-5	many	-	TRBV6-5
TGTGCCATCCAAGCCATGGTTGGCACTGAAGCTTTCTTT	CAIQAMVGTEAFF	TRBJ1-1	many	-	TRBV27
TGTGCCAGCAGCTTAGGGACAATGGCTAATTCACCCCTCCACTTT	CASSLGTMANSPLHF	TRBJ1-6	many	-	TRBV7-9
TGTGCCAGCAGTGAAGGGTTTGGCGGCTACACCTTC	CASSEGFGGYTF	TRBJ1-2	many	-	TRBV6-1
TGTGCCAGCAGCGTACAGGGGGCGGCAAATTCACCCCTCCACTTT	CASSVQGAANSPLHF	TRBJ1-6	few	TRBD1	TRBV9
TGTGCCAGCAGTTTAGTATCTGGGGGCAAGTACGAGCAGTACTTC	CASSLVSGGKYEQYF	TRBJ2-7	-	-	TRBV12-3/TRBV12-4